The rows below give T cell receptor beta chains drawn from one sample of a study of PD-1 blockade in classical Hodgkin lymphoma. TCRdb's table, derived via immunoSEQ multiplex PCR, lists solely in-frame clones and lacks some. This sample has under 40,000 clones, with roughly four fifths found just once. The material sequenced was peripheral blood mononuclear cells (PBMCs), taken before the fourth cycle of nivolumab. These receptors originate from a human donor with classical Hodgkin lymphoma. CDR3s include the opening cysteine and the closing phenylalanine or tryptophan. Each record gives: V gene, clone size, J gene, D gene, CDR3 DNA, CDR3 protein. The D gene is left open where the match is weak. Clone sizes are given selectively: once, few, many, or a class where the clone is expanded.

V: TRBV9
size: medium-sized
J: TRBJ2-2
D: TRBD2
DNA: TGTGCCAGCAGGCCCGGGACTAGCGGGAGGAGCACCGGGGAGCTGTTTTTT
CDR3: CASRPGTSGRSTGELFF

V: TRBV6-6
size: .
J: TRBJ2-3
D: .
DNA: TGTGCCAGCAGTTACTCGAGTGGGTTCACAGATACGCAGTATTTT
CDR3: CASSYSSGFTDTQYF

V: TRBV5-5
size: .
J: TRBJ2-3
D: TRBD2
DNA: TGTGCCAGCAGCCGGGGGGGACCAGATACGCAGTATTTT
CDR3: CASSRGGPDTQYF

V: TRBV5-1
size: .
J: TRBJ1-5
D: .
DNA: TGCGCCAGCAGCTTGGGCATACCAAATCAGCCCCAGCATTTT
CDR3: CASSLGIPNQPQHF

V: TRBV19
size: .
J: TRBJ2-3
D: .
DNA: TGTGCCACTTCCTGGGGGCCGTCGGATACGCAGTATTTT
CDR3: CATSWGPSDTQYF

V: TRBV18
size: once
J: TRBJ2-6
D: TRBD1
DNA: TGTGCCAGCTCACCATTGAGTCCGGACAGGGTTCCTGGGGCCAACGTCCTGACTTTC
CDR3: CASSPLSPDRVPGANVLTF

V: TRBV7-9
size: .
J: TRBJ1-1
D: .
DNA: TGTGCCAGCAGGACCCAGGGTGTCATGAACACTGAAGCTTTCTTT
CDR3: CASRTQGVMNTEAFF

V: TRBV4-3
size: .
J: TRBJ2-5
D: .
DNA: TGCGCCAGCAGCCAAAGACCTAGCCGAGGGGGAGAGACCCAGTACTTC
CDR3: CASSQRPSRGGETQYF

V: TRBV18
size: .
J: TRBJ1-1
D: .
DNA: TGTGCCAGCTCACCCATGGACGGGAACACTGAAGCTTTCTTT
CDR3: CASSPMDGNTEAFF

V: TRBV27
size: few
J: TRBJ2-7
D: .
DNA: TGTGCCAGCAGCCCTGGGACTTCCTACGAGCAGTACTTC
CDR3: CASSPGTSYEQYF

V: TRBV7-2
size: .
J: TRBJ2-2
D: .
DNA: TGTGCCAGCAGCTTAGTGGGCTCCGGGGAGCTGTTTTTT
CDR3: CASSLVGSGELFF

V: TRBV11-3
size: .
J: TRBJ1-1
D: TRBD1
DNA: TGTGCCAGCAGCTTACCCAACCCAGGGGGTGAAGCTTTCTTT
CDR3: CASSLPNPGGEAFF

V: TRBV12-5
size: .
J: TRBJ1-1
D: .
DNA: TGTGCTAGTGGTTTGGAGTATGAAGCTTTCTTT
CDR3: CASGLEYEAFF

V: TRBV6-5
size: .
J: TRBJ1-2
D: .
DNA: TGTGCCAGCAGTTATGATCAGGGAGGCTATGGCTACACCTTC
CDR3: CASSYDQGGYGYTF

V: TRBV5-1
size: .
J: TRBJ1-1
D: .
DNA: TGCGCCAGCAGCCAGGGCACTGAAGCTTTCTTT
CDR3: CASSQGTEAFF

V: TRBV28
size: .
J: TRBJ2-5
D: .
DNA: TGTGCCAGCAGTCCGGCGTACCAAGAGACCCAGTACTTC
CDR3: CASSPAYQETQYF

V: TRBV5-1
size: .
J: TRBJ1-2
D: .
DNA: TGCGCCAGCAGCTTGGCAGTTGGATCGGGAAACGGCTACACCTTC
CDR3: CASSLAVGSGNGYTF

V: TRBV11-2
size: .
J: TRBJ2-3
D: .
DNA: TGTGCCAGCAGCTTAGGTGGAGCCACAGATACGCAGTATTTT
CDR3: CASSLGGATDTQYF

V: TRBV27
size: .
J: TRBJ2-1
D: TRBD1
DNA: TGTGCCAGCAGTCAACGGACAGGGGTGGGCAATGAGCAGTTCTTC
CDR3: CASSQRTGVGNEQFF

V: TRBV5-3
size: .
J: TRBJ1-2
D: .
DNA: TGTGCCAGAAGCTTGGAGCGGGCAAACTGGGTGGACTTGAGCTTC
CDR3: CARSLERANWVDLSF

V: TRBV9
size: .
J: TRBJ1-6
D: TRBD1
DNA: TGTGCCAGCAGCCCCGGACAGGCTTATAATTCACCCCTCCACTTT
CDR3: CASSPGQAYNSPLHF

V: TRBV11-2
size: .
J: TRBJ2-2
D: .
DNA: TGTGCCAGCAGCTTAGATCGGGGGACCGGGGAGCTGTTTTTT
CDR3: CASSLDRGTGELFF

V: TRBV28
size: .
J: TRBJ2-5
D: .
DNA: TGTGCCAGCAGTTTGGCGCAGAGGGAGACCCAGTACTTC
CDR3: CASSLAQRETQYF

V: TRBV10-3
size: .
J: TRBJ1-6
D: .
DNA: TGTGCCATCAGTGAGGGGGGTGGGTCACCCCTCCACTTT
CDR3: CAISEGGGSPLHF

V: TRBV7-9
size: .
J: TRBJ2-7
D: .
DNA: TGTGCCAGCAGCGCTCCCTACGAGCAGTACTTC
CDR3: CASSAPYEQYF

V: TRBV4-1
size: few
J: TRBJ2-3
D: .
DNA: TGCGCCAGCAGCCAAGATGAGTTGGCGGAAACTAGCACAGATACGCAGTATTTT
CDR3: CASSQDELAETSTDTQYF

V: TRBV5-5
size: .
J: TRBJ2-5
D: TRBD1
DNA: TGTGCCAGCAGCAACCTAGGGCTCGGGACAGATTTTCAAGAGACCCAGTACTTC
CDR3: CASSNLGLGTDFQETQYF

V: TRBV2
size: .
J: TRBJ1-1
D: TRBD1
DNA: TGTGCCAGCCAGGGGGCCGTGAACACTGAAGCTTTCTTT
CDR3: CASQGAVNTEAFF

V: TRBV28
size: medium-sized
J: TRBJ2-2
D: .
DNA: TGTGCCAGCAGCCAGACTCGGGGACACATCGCGAACACCGGGGAGCTGTTTTTT
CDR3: CASSQTRGHIANTGELFF

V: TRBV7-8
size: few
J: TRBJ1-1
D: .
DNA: TGTGCCAGCAGCCCGGGGGCGGCTGAAGCTTTCTTT
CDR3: CASSPGAAEAFF

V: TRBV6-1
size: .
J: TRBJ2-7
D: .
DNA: TGTGCCGGCAGTGAAGAATCGTTTAGGGCGGGACTCAACTACGAGCAGTACTTC
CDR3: CAGSEESFRAGLNYEQYF

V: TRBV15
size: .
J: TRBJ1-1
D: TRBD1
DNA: TGTGCCACCAGCATCCGACAGGGCGGTGGGTTTTTGGCTTTCTTT
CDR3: CATSIRQGGGFLAFF

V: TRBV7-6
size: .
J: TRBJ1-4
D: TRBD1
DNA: TGTGCCAGCAGCTTATTTGGCCAGGGGGTTGAAAAACTGTTTTTT
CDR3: CASSLFGQGVEKLFF

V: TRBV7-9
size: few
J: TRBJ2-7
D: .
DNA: TGTGCCAGCAGCTTAGGTTCGGCATTCTACGAGCAGTACTTC
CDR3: CASSLGSAFYEQYF

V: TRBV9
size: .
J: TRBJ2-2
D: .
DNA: TGTGCCAGCAGCGTAGGGCCGGGACACTCGAACACCGGGGAGCTGTTTTTT
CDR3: CASSVGPGHSNTGELFF

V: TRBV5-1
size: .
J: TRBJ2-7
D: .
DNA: TGCGCCAGCAGTATTACAGGGGAGGGAGCATACTACGAGCAGTACTTC
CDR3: CASSITGEGAYYEQYF

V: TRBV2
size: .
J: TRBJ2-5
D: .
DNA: TGTGCCAGCAGCGAAGGACTAATCAGAGAGACCCAGTACTTC
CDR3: CASSEGLIRETQYF

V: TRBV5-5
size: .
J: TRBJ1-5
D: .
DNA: TGTGCCAGCAGCTTGGGGGCCTTAAGAGGATTGCATCAGCCCCAGCATTTT
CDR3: CASSLGALRGLHQPQHF

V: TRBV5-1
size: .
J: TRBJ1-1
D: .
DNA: TGCGCCAGCAGCTTTTCAGGGGAGACCACTGAAGCTTTCTTT
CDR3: CASSFSGETTEAFF

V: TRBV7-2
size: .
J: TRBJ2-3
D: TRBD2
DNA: TGTGCCAGCAGCTTAGTACCGGGACTAGTCTCCAGGTACACAGATACGCAGTATTTT
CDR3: CASSLVPGLVSRYTDTQYF

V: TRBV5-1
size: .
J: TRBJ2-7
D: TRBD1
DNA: TGCGCCAGCAGCTCTCCGGGACAGGGAGCATACGAGCAGTACTTC
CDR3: CASSSPGQGAYEQYF

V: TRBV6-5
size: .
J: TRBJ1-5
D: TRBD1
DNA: TGTGCCAGCAGTCCGGGACAGGGGTTCGGTCAGCATTTT
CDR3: CASSPGQGFGQHF

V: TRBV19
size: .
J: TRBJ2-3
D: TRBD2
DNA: TGTGCCAGTAGTATTATTATACGGGGGGTGGCGGGCCCCACAGATACGCAGTATTTT
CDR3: CASSIIIRGVAGPTDTQYF

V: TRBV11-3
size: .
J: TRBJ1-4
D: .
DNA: TGTGCCAGCAGCTCAAGGACGGGACGGACCGTTGCAACTAATGAAAAACTGTTTTTT
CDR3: CASSSRTGRTVATNEKLFF

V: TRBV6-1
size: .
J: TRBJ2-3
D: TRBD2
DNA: TGTGCCAGCAGTGAAGACGGGGGGACGTCCTGGGCAGATACGCAGTATTTT
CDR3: CASSEDGGTSWADTQYF

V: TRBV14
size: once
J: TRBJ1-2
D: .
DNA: TGTGCCAGCAGCCGGTCGGGCAGGGACTATGGCTACACCTTC
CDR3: CASSRSGRDYGYTF

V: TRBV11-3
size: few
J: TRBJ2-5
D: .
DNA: TGTGCCAGCAGCTCCCACGACTCCACACAAGAGACCCAGTACTTC
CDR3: CASSSHDSTQETQYF

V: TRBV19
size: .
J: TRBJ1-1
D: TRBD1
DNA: TGTGCCAGTTTTGACAGGGGCAACACTGAAGCTTTCTTT
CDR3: CASFDRGNTEAFF

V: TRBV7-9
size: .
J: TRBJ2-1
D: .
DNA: TGTGCCAGCAGCAGACAGGCGAGCTCCTACAATGAGCAGTTCTTC
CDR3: CASSRQASSYNEQFF

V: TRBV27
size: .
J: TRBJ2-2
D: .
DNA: TGTGCCAGCAGTCCGTTAATCAGTGGCACCGGGGAGCTGTTTTTT
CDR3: CASSPLISGTGELFF

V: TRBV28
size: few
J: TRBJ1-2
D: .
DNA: TGTGCCAGCAGGAATGGAGGAAACTATGGCTACACCTTC
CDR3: CASRNGGNYGYTF

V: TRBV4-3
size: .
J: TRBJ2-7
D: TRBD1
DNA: TGCGCCAGCAGCCAAGTAAGAGGACAGGGGTCCTACGAGCAGTACTTC
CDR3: CASSQVRGQGSYEQYF

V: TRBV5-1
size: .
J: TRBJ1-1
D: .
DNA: TGCGCCAGCAGCGGTGACAGTATGAACACTGAAGCTTTCTTT
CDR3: CASSGDSMNTEAFF

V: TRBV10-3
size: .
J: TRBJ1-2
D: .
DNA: TGTGCCATCAGTGAGATACAGGGACTTTATGGCTACACCTTC
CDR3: CAISEIQGLYGYTF

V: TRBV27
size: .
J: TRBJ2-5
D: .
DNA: TGTGCCAGCAGTATCCACGAATCGGGGATTGAGACCCAGTACTTC
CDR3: CASSIHESGIETQYF